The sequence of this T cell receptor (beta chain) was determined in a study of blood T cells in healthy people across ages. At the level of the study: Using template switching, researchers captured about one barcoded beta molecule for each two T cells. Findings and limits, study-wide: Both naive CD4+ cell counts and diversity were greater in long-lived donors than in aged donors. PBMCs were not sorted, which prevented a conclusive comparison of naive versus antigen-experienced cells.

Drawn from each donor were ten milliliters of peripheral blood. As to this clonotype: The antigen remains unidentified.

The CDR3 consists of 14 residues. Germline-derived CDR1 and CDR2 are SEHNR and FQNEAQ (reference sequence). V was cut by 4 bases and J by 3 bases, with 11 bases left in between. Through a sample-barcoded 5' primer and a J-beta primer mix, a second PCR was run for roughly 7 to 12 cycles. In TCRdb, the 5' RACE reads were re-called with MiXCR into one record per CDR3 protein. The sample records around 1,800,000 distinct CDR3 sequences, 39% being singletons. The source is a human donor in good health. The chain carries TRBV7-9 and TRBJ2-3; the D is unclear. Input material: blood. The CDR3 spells CASSYPASTDTQYF. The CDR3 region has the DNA TGTGCCAGCAGCTATCCCGCTTCTACAGATACGCAGTATTTT.